This passage covers 21 T cell receptor beta chains from one sample sequenced in a study of blood T cell repertoires in COVID-19. Produced via immunoSEQ multiplex PCR; TCRdb's table is partial and in-frame only. The sample yields 150,000 to 200,000 clones, 75% to 90% seen once. Sequencing was carried out using peripheral blood. These receptors were collected from a woman in her thirties or forties with acute or convalescent COVID-19.

This sequence joins TRBV6-5 and TRBJ2-7, with 8 bases matching TRBD1. With V trimmed by 5 bases and J by 2 bases, 8 bases remained unmatched. Germline loops: CDR1 MNHEY, CDR2 SVGAGI. There are 15 residues in the CDR3. The CDR3 here is CASSTPRTGTYEQYF. The CDR3 DNA follows: TGTGCCAGCAGTACCCCTCGGACAGGGACCTACGAGCAGTACTTC.

The genes are TRBV7-9 and TRBJ1-2, with a tentative D call TRBD1 (6 bases). Germline V lookup: CDR1 SEHNR, CDR2 FQNEAQ (reference sequence). The V end was cut by 1 base, the J end by 0 bases, with 9 bases between. This CDR3 spans 15 amino acids. The CDR3 DNA follows: TGTGCCAGCAGCTTAGGGACAGCTTCTAACTATGGCTACACCTTC. Its protein product is CASSLGTASNYGYTF.

The chain couples TRBV28 to TRBJ1-2, with TRBD1 matching over 9 bases. The CDR3 is 15 amino acids. From germline, CDR1 is MDHEN and CDR2 SYDVKM. The junction had 9 bases not matched to a gene; V was cut back by 3 bases and J by 7 bases. The DNA for the CDR3 is TGTGCCAGCAGTTTCGGGTCGGGGACAGGGCCTGGCTACACCTTC. As protein: CASSFGSGTGPGYTF.

This clone was seen a handful of times. The chain is built from TRBV27 and TRBJ1-1; TRBD1 might be the D (5 bases). From germline, CDR1 is MNHEY and CDR2 SMNVEV (reference sequence). Trimming took 6 bases from V and 0 from J, leaving 14 bases between them. This CDR3 is built from 15 residues. The DNA for the CDR3 is TGTGCCAGCAGGTCGGGGGGGTCGATGAACACTGAAGCTTTCTTT. This codes for CASRSGGSMNTEAFF.

The DNA for the CDR3 is TGCGCCAGCAGTCCCCAGGGCACCGGGGAGCTGTTTTTT. Its protein product is CASSPQGTGELFF. The rearrangement uses TRBV10-1 and TRBJ2-2, with D perhaps TRBD1 (5 bases). V shed 5 bases and J shed 4 bases, with 8 bases lying between them. The germline CDR1 and CDR2 sequences are WNHNN and SYGVQD (reference sequence). This CDR3 contains 13 residues.

V and J are TRBV28 and TRBJ1-2; the D is unclear. The V gene lost 8 bases and the J gene lost 2 bases, with 12 bases spanning the gap. The CDR3 loop spans 13 amino acids. Germline V gene sequence: CDR1 MDHEN, CDR2 SYDVKM. CDR3 amino acids: CASLEGRNYGYTF. CDR3 nucleotide sequence: TGTGCCAGCCTGGAGGGTCGGAACTATGGCTACACCTTC.

The chain has TRBV18 and TRBJ1-3, with 11 bases that match TRBD1. The CDR3 loop spans 17 amino acids. The germline V gene has CDR1 KGHSH and CDR2 LQKENI. V was clipped by 8 bases and J by 4 bases; unmatched bases: 13. DNA of the CDR3: TGTGCCAGCCGAACTAGCCTCGGACAGGGGGCCGGAAACACCATATATTTT. Translating it yields CASRTSLGQGAGNTIYF. Looking up the rest from reference TRBV18 and TRBJ1-3 gives the full variable domain: NAGVMQNPRHLVRRRGQEARLRCSPMKGHSHVYWYRQLPEEGLKFMVYLQKENIIDESGMPKERFSAEFPKEGPSILRIQQVVRGDSAAYFCASRTSLGQGAGNTIYFGEGSWLTVV.

CDR3 sequence: CASRVGQGATYGYTF. The CDR3 DNA follows: TGCGCCAGCAGGGTAGGACAGGGCGCTACCTATGGCTACACCTTC. The chain joins TRBV10-2 to TRBJ1-2, with 8 bases matching TRBD1. With V trimmed by 6 bases and J by 4 bases, 10 bases remained unmatched. Germline V lookup: CDR1 WSHSY, CDR2 SAAADI. The CDR3 is 15 residues long.

The CDR3 spells CASSEVRVGSPLHF. CDR3 nucleotide sequence: TGTGCCAGCAGTGAAGTCCGGGTAGGATCACCCCTCCACTTT. J is TRBJ1-6 and V is TRBV25-1; D gene unclear. This CDR3 has 14 amino acids. Trimming removed 2 bases at V and 10 bases at J, with 12 bases between. In germline, CDR1 is MGHDK, CDR2 SYGVNS.

V is TRBV5-1 and J is TRBJ1-4; TRBD1 matches at 7 bases. The CDR3 has 16 amino acids. Germline-derived CDR1 and CDR2 are SGHRS and YFSETQ. Trimming removed 7 bases from V and 4 bases from J; junction bases left unmatched: 13. CDR3 protein: CASSPGSRQGNEKLFF. The DNA for the CDR3 is TGCGCCAGCTCTCCGGGTTCGCGACAGGGTAATGAAAAACTGTTTTTT. Full variable domain (remainder filled in from reference TRBV5-1 and TRBJ1-4): KAGVTQTPRYLIKTRGQQVTLSCSPISGHRSVSWYQQTPGQGLQFLFEYFSETQRNKGNFPGRFSGRQFSNSRSEMNVSTLELGDSALYLCASSPGSRQGNEKLFFGSGTQLSVL.

CDR3 nucleotides: TGTGCCAGCAGACAGGGGGAGGGCAGTTCCTACGAGCAGTACTTC. It encodes CASRQGEGSSYEQYF. V is TRBV6-5 and J is TRBJ2-7, with a tentative D call TRBD1 (8 bases). Trimming cost V 6 bases and J 1 base, with 16 bases left between them. The germline V gene encodes CDR1 MNHEY and CDR2 SVGAGI. This CDR3 has 15 residues.

The rearrangement uses TRBV28 and TRBJ1-4; no reliable D call. Germline V gene sequence: CDR1 MDHEN, CDR2 SYDVKM. The ends were cut back, 7 bases at V and 7 bases at J, with 7 bases in the middle. The CDR3 is 11 residues long. The CDR3 here is CASNAGEKLFF. The CDR3 DNA is TGTGCCAGCAATGCCGGTGAAAAACTGTTTTTT.

V usage is TRBV5-8 and J usage is TRBJ2-1; TRBD2 aligns across 7 bases. CDR3 length: 17 amino acids. Unmatched junction bases numbered 20, after V lost 6 bases and J lost 8 bases. Germline CDR1 and CDR2: SGHTS and YDEGEE. CDR3 in DNA: TGTGCCAGCACCTCATTTGGGCGACTAGCCTTATCCGATGAGCAGTTCTTC. Translating it yields CASTSFGRLALSDEQFF.

The V and J genes are TRBV4-1 and TRBJ2-3, with 12 bases fitting TRBD2. Germline CDR1 and CDR2: MGHRA and YSYEKL. The CDR3 is 17 amino acids. With V trimmed by 1 base and J by 5 bases, 7 bases remained unmatched. CDR3 residues: CASSQATLGLAGDTQYF. The CDR3 DNA reads as TGCGCCAGCAGCCAAGCTACGCTGGGACTAGCGGGAGATACGCAGTATTTT.

The V and J genes are TRBV30 and TRBJ2-1; the D is unclear. Germline V gene data show CDR1 as GTSNPN and CDR2 as SVGIG (reference sequence). V lost 0 bases and J 0 bases, leaving 6 bases between the germline ends. The CDR3 is 14 residues long. This chain's CDR3 is CAWSVLTSYNEQFF. In DNA form, the CDR3 reads TGTGCCTGGAGTGTACTAACCTCCTACAATGAGCAGTTCTTC.

V usage is TRBV7-6 and J usage is TRBJ2-4; TRBD2 matches at 7 bases. After removal of 5 bases from V and 3 bases from J, the junction contained 13 bases not matched to a gene. The CDR3 covers 17 residues. Per germline, CDR1 SGHVS and CDR2 FNYEAQ. In DNA form, the CDR3 reads TGTGCCAGCAGCCCGGGGGGTCGGGGTTCTATCAAAAACATTCAGTACTTC. Translated, it gives CASSPGGRGSIKNIQYF.

This clone came up once. The chain links TRBV10-2 to TRBJ1-5, with D uncertain. CDR1 is WSHSY, CDR2 SAAADI, per germline. V was shortened by 7 bases and J by 2 bases, with 12 bases between the two germline ends. This CDR3 comprises 14 residues. CDR3 nucleotide sequence: TGCGCCAGCATGTCGAGGGCCGGCAATCAGCCCCAGCATTTT. Its protein is CASMSRAGNQPQHF.

The rearrangement links TRBV19 to TRBJ2-1; 8 bases are a match to TRBD2. Trimming cost V 6 bases and J 2 bases; bases outside gene matches: 3. This CDR3 comprises 14 residues. The germline V gene encodes CDR1 LNHDA and CDR2 SQIVND (reference sequence). CDR3 sequence: CASRLAEPYNEQFF. CDR3 nucleotide sequence: TGTGCCAGTAGACTAGCGGAGCCCTACAATGAGCAGTTCTTC. Variable domain in full (rest from reference TRBV19 and TRBJ2-1): DGGITQSPKYLFRKEGQNVTLSCEQNLNHDAMYWYRQDPGQGLRLIYYSQIVNDFQKGDIAEGYSVSREKKESFPLTVTSAQKNPTAFYLCASRLAEPYNEQFFGPGTRLTVL.

The V call is TRBV11-2, the J call TRBJ2-3; D uncertain. The germline gives CDR1 SGHAT, CDR2 FQNNGV. V lost 8 bases and J 6 bases, leaving 9 bases between the germline ends. The CDR3 runs 11 residues. The CDR3 coding sequence is TGTGCCAGCTCCGACGGGGATACGCAGTATTTT. It translates to CASSDGDTQYF.

Only a few counts were recorded for this clone. The J gene is TRBJ1-5, the V gene TRBV15; D gene ambiguous. V was pared by 6 bases and J by 2 bases, with 11 bases between. This CDR3 spans 14 amino acids. Germline CDR1 is LNHNV and CDR2 is YYDKDF (reference sequence). In DNA, the CDR3 is TGTGCCACCAGTAACCAGGCAGGCAATCAGCCCCAGCATTTT. Protein sequence: CATSNQAGNQPQHF.

The V and J genes are TRBV7-2 and TRBJ2-3, with 10 bases matching TRBD2. Germline V gives CDR1 SGHTA, CDR2 FQGNSA. This CDR3 has 18 amino acids. Trimming took 3 bases from V and 0 from J; bases not matched to a gene: 9. CDR3 amino acids: CASSFRGTSVTSTDTQYF. The CDR3 DNA reads TGTGCCAGCAGCTTCCGCGGGACTAGCGTGACTAGCACAGATACGCAGTATTTT.